The clone carrying this TCR beta chain was found a few times. Antigen unknown. TCRdb re-called the 5' RACE reads with MiXCR, one entry per CDR3 protein. The sample carries some 240,000 distinct CDR3 sequences, 15% to 20% recorded once. This specimen comes from a study of CD8 T cells in ankylosing spondylitis. Study-wide findings and caveats: Apparently characteristic of ankylosing spondylitis blood was a TCR beta motif (fewer than ten highly homologous variants).

CDR3 length: 13 amino acids. V was trimmed by 5 bases and J by 5 bases, leaving 9 bases between them. Germline-derived CDR1 and CDR2 are SGHTA and FQGNSA. The TCR sequence derives from a male donor with ankylosing spondylitis or in good health (not recorded which). Sequenced: blood, either unsorted or a sorted T cell fraction (not recorded which). The chain couples TRBV7-2 to TRBJ2-2; D uncertain. CDR3 sequence: CASSLPRTGELFF. The CDR3 bases are TGTGCCAGCAGCCTCCCTCGAACCGGGGAGCTGTTTTTT.